The 5 T cell receptor beta chains reported below all come from one sample, sequenced in a study of shared clonotypes between healthy human individuals. Sequencing was performed with immunoSEQ multiplex PCR; in TCRdb, only in-frame clones are kept and a portion is missing. The data contain millions of clones, approximately 94% of them seen just once; the ten biggest clones take up about 0.13%. Sequencing was carried out using naive CD4+ T cells sorted from blood. Documented subset: CD45RA+ positively selected. Source of these receptors: a young man in good health.

The chain is built from TRBV7-2 and TRBJ2-5; D may be TRBD1 (5 bases). The V gene's germline CDR1 is SGHTA and CDR2 FQGNSA. Trimming took off 1 base at V and 4 bases at J, with 10 bases between the two ends. This CDR3 spans 14 amino acids. The CDR3 coding sequence is TGTGCCAGCAGCTTAGGGACAATCGCAGAGACCCAGTACTTC. The encoded protein is CASSLGTIAETQYF.

The V call is TRBV30, the J call TRBJ2-2, with D uncertain. CDR3 length equals 14 residues. V was cut by 2 bases and J by 7 bases, with 14 bases left in between. Germline V gives CDR1 GTSNPN, CDR2 SVGIG (reference sequence). As DNA, the CDR3 is TGTGCCTGGAGTTTCACGACACCCGGCGGGGAGCTGTTTTTT. It codes for CAWSFTTPGGELFF.

J is TRBJ2-1 and V is TRBV6-6; 7 bases are a match to TRBD2. The CDR3 totals 15 residues. Trimming cost V 6 bases and J 10 bases; bases outside gene matches: 15. Per germline, CDR1 MNHNY and CDR2 SVGAGI (reference sequence). CDR3 DNA sequence: TGTGCCAGCAGCCCCGGGGAGGGTAAGGTCAACGAGCAGTTCTTC. It translates to CASSPGEGKVNEQFF.

The gene calls are TRBV2 and TRBJ2-7, with 10 bases identical to TRBD1. Per germline, CDR1 SNHLY and CDR2 FYNNEI. The J segment lost 3 bases and the V segment lost 3 bases, leaving 5 bases of the junction unmatched. The CDR3 consists of 15 residues. The CDR3 sequence is CASSDGDRGHYEQYF. The DNA of the CDR3 is TGTGCCAGCAGTGACGGGGACAGGGGACACTACGAGCAGTACTTC.

The rearrangement joins TRBV18 to TRBJ1-3, with TRBD1 matching over 7 bases. The CDR3 has 15 amino acids. The V and J ends lost 4 bases and 0 bases, in that order; junction bases with no gene match: 3. Per the germline V gene, CDR1 is KGHSH and CDR2 is LQKENI. CDR3 nucleotides: TGTGCCAGCTCACAAGGGACAGCCTCTGGAAACACCATATATTTT. This gives the protein CASSQGTASGNTIYF.